The present T cell receptor beta chain was sequenced within a study of T cells in Graves' hyperthyroidism and ophthalmopathy. General study results and limits: Most thyroid clonotypes expanded above 0.001 were also detected in blood. Before onset, ophthalmopathy was predicted by the model a median around 6 months earlier.

Diagnosing involved the use of clinical symptoms, serum thyroxine and TRAb, thyroid ultrasound and orbital computed tomography. There are many counts of this clonotype. Its matching antigen is unknown. Amplified TCR beta CDR3 regions came from RNA transcripts. Initially, a first-round RT-PCR of the TCR CDR3 employed the HTBI primer set. TCRdb recomputed calls from the multiplex PCR reads with MiXCR, one row per CDR3 protein. The data show a few hundred thousand distinct CDR3 sequences, about 43% seen once. The CDR3 is 12 amino acids. With 4 bases removed from V and 6 bases from J, the gap between germline ends came to 10 bases. The germline gives CDR1 LGHDT, CDR2 YNNKEL (reference sequence).

This TCR came from an adult woman with Graves' disease, either hyperthyroidism or ophthalmopathy (not recorded which). What was sequenced was peripheral blood or thyroid tissue (not recorded which). The chain carries TRBV3-1 and TRBJ2-7; D ambiguous. The CDR3 region has the DNA TGTGCCAGCAGCCCGACCCAATTCGAGCAGTACTTC. It is translated as CASSPTQFEQYF.